This passage covers 29 T cell receptor beta chains from one sample sequenced in a study of cytomegalovirus exposure and HLA in healthy donors. 13 Jbeta primers and 60 Vbeta primers were used for the PCR. The assay was immunoSEQ multiplex PCR, and TCRdb's table has in-frame clones only and misses some. The sample yields around 130,000 clones, approximately 78% seen once. Sequencing was done on a sample of PBMCs. The receptor source for this set is a man aged 35 to 55 in good health and CMV-seronegative.

This chain joins TRBV27 and TRBJ2-2; 13 bases line up with TRBD2. V shed 5 bases and J 4 bases; nucleotides not matched to a gene: 13. Germline V lookup: CDR1 MNHEY, CDR2 SMNVEV (reference sequence). CDR3 length: 19 amino acids. The CDR3 here is CASSGTGTSGTRPTGELFF. Here the CDR3 DNA reads TGTGCCAGCAGTGGGACCGGGACTAGCGGGACACGACCCACCGGGGAGCTGTTTTTT.

The chain joins TRBV29-1 to TRBJ2-5; 8 positions match TRBD1. The J call may be faulty, since TRBJ2-7 better matches the DNA end. Germline V lookup: CDR1 SQVTM, CDR2 ANQGSEA. The CDR3 has 13 amino acids. The CDR3 sequence is CSVGGTGTYEQYF. The CDR3 coding sequence is TGCAGCGTTGGCGGGACAGGAACCTACGAGCAGTACTTC.

The V call is TRBV6-5, the J call TRBJ2-7; 10 bases line up with TRBD2. With 1 base clipped from V and 7 bases from J, the junction kept 7 bases outside the gene matches. From germline, CDR1 is MNHEY and CDR2 SVGAGI. CDR3 size: 15 residues. Here the CDR3 DNA reads TGTGCCAGCAGTTACTTCGCTAGCGGGGGCCGGGAGCAGTACTTC. Translating it yields CASSYFASGGREQYF.

In regard to this clone: Different DNA sequences within this sample yield the same CDR3. The chain combines TRBV18 with TRBJ1-6; maybe TRBD1 (6 bases). V dropped 6 bases and J dropped 6 bases, with 12 bases sitting between them. CDR3 length: 14 amino acids. Germline assignment: CDR1 KGHSH and CDR2 LQKENI. The CDR3, as DNA: TGTGCCAGCTCTCTTGACAGGATTAATTCACCCCTCCACTTT. Protein product: CASSLDRINSPLHF.

The V gene is TRBV19, the J gene TRBJ2-5; D unclear. This CDR3 has 11 residues. Trimming left V 6 bases short and J 5 bases short, with 7 bases between. Per germline, CDR1 LNHDA and CDR2 SQIVND (reference sequence). CDR3 sequence (DNA): TGTGCCAGTAGAATCGGGGAGACCCAGTACTTC. This sequence encodes CASRIGETQYF.

This chain links TRBV7-9 with TRBJ2-5; a weak D match, TRBD1 (6 bases). Trimming cost V 5 bases and J 5 bases, with 18 bases left between them. The CDR3 extends over 15 amino acids. Germline CDR1 and CDR2: SEHNR and FQNEAQ (reference sequence). CDR3 coding DNA: TGTGCCAGCAGCCTAATATTCCAGGGGTTCGAGACCCAGTACTTC. It specifies CASSLIFQGFETQYF.

This chain links TRBV6-5 with TRBJ1-1, with 7 bases that match TRBD1. Per the germline V gene, CDR1 is MNHEY and CDR2 is SVGAGI. CDR3 length equals 14 residues. Trimming cost V 7 bases and J 4 bases; bases outside gene matches: 9. The CDR3 DNA is TGTGCCAGCATCCGCCTGACAGGGTTCACTGAAGCTTTCTTT. This codes for CASIRLTGFTEAFF.

The CDR3: CASSGQVGETQYF. CDR3 coding DNA: TGCGCCAGCAGCGGCCAGGTCGGAGAGACCCAGTACTTC. The chain uses TRBV10-2 and TRBJ2-5, with unresolved D. CDR1 and CDR2 (germline): WSHSY, SAAADI. Between the trimmed V and J ends, which lost 6 bases and 4 bases, there was a span of 12 bases. CDR3 length: 13 amino acids.

The rearrangement joins TRBV9 to TRBJ2-3; 8 nucleotides agree with TRBD1. The junction had 5 bases not matched to a gene; V was cut back by 0 bases and J by 2 bases. The CDR3 loop spans 16 amino acids. Germline values: CDR1 SGDLS, CDR2 YYNGEE. CDR3 sequence: CASSVVGQGLTDTQYF. Here the CDR3 DNA reads TGTGCCAGCAGCGTAGTCGGACAGGGCCTCACAGATACGCAGTATTTT.

This clone was counted a single time. V usage is TRBV7-9 and J usage is TRBJ1-1, with D perhaps matching TRBD1 (5 bases). From germline, CDR1 is SEHNR and CDR2 FQNEAQ (reference sequence). CDR3 size: 12 residues. Deletions cut 1 base from V and 11 bases from J, with 11 bases between. CDR3 nucleotides: TGTGCCAGCAGCTTAGGCCCAGGGTGGGCTTTCTTT. This gives the protein CASSLGPGWAFF.

The chain is built from TRBV11-2 and TRBJ1-2; D not resolved. CDR3 length: 11 amino acids. V lost 1 base, J lost 8 bases, and 5 bases lay in between. Germline CDR1 SGHAT, CDR2 FQNNGV. CDR3 in amino acids: CASSLGGGYTF. The CDR3 DNA reads as TGTGCCAGCAGCTTAGGTGGCGGCTACACCTTC. The variable domain in full, completed from reference TRBV11-2 and TRBJ1-2, reads EAGVAQSPRYKIIEKRQSVAFWCNPISGHATLYWYQQILGQGPKLLIQFQNNGVVDDSQLPKDRFSAERLKGVDSTLKIQPAKLEDSAVYLCASSLGGGYTFGSGTRLTVV.

V is TRBV5-1 and J is TRBJ1-6; the match to TRBD1 covers 10 bases. CDR1 SGHRS and CDR2 YFSETQ come from the germline V gene. V shed 5 bases, J shed 7 bases, and the junction held 6 bases outside the gene matches. The CDR3 extends over 15 amino acids. CDR3 in DNA: TGCGCCAGCAGTTGGGACAGGGGAACGAATTCACCCCTCCACTTT. It specifies CASSWDRGTNSPLHF.

The V call is TRBV7-3, the J call TRBJ1-6; unclear D gene. V lost 2 bases, J lost 10 bases, and 9 bases lay in between. This CDR3 is built from 13 residues. In germline, CDR1 is SGHTA, CDR2 FQGTGA. CDR3 residues: CASSLYENSPLHF. The CDR3 DNA is TGTGCCAGCAGCTTATATGAGAACTCACCCCTCCACTTT.

The chain links TRBV2 to TRBJ2-2, with TRBD1 as a possible D gene (6 bases). CDR3 length: 14 amino acids. The V and J ends lost 6 bases and 0 bases respectively, with 8 bases between them. In germline, CDR1 is SNHLY, CDR2 FYNNEI. Here the CDR3 DNA reads TGTGCCAGCAGAGAGGGGGCGAACACCGGGGAGCTGTTTTTT. This codes for CASREGANTGELFF.

The V and J genes are TRBV19 and TRBJ2-1, with 15 bases identical to TRBD2. The CDR3 covers 15 residues. V lost 8 bases to trimming and J lost 7 bases; unmatched junction nucleotides: 6. CDR1 and CDR2 from the germline V gene are LNHDA and SQIVND (reference sequence). The CDR3: CASGGLAGGENEQFF. In nucleotides, the CDR3 is TGTGCCAGTGGGGGACTAGCGGGAGGCGAGAATGAGCAGTTCTTC.

V is TRBV19 and J is TRBJ2-2; 12 nucleotides agree with TRBD2. J lost 5 bases, V lost 3 bases, and 1 base had no gene match. The CDR3 totals 15 residues. CDR1 LNHDA and CDR2 SQIVND come from the germline V gene (reference sequence). In DNA form, the CDR3 reads TGTGCCAGTAGTATCACTAGCGGGGGGACCGGGGAGCTGTTTTTT. Translating gives CASSITSGGTGELFF.

The V call is TRBV7-6, the J call TRBJ2-5; no firm D call. Between the trimmed V and J ends, which lost 3 bases and 4 bases, there was a span of 6 bases. The germline gives CDR1 SGHVS, CDR2 FNYEAQ. This CDR3 has 12 residues. CDR3 in amino acids: CASSFFLETQYF. The DNA of the CDR3 is TGTGCCAGCAGCTTTTTCCTAGAGACCCAGTACTTC.

This clone turned up a few times. The V call is TRBV30, the J call TRBJ2-1, with 14 nucleotides matching TRBD2. There are 14 residues in the CDR3. Germline loops: CDR1 GTSNPN, CDR2 SVGIG (reference sequence). V shed 1 base, J shed 7 bases, and the junction held 0 bases outside the gene matches. The CDR3 reads CAWSGTSGRNEQFF. In DNA, the CDR3 is TGTGCCTGGAGTGGGACTAGCGGGAGGAATGAGCAGTTCTTC.

The genes are TRBV7-8 and TRBJ1-2; TRBD1 aligns across 8 bases. Germline CDR1 SGHVS, CDR2 FQNEAQ. The V and J ends lost 4 bases and 6 bases, in that order; junction bases with no gene match: 7. The CDR3 sequence is 14 residues long. CDR3 region: CASSSPDRADGYTF. In DNA form, the CDR3 reads TGTGCCAGCAGCTCCCCGGACAGGGCCGATGGCTACACCTTC.

This sequence joins TRBV7-9 and TRBJ1-6, with 11 positions matching TRBD1. The CDR3 has 15 amino acids. The J segment lost 10 bases and the V segment lost 5 bases, leaving 7 bases of the junction unmatched. Germline V gives CDR1 SEHNR, CDR2 FQNEAQ (reference sequence). The CDR3 DNA follows: TGTGCCAGCAGCGGCCGGACAGGGGGCTGGTCACCCCTCCACTTT. It translates to CASSGRTGGWSPLHF.

Concerning this clone: One junction end disagrees with the germline gene, perhaps due to a read error. The gene calls are TRBV19 and TRBJ2-6; D possibly corresponds to TRBD1 (5 bases). CDR1 and CDR2 from the germline V gene are LNHDA and SQIVND (reference sequence). The CDR3 has 16 amino acids. The DNA for the CDR3 is TGTGCCAGTATGGTGACTTCCTCCCCTGGGGCCAACGGCCTGACTTTC. As protein: CASMVTSSPGANGLTF.

The rearrangement links TRBV30 to TRBJ1-2; unclear D gene. Germline CDR1 reads GTSNPN; CDR2 reads SVGIG (reference sequence). The ends were cut back, 1 base at V and 2 bases at J, with 11 bases in the middle. CDR3 length: 14 residues. The CDR3 sequence is CAWSGATRNYGYTF. DNA of the CDR3: TGTGCCTGGAGTGGGGCAACCCGCAACTATGGCTACACCTTC. Full variable domain (outside the CDR3, taken from reference TRBV30 and TRBJ1-2): SQTIHQWPATLVQPVGSPLSLECTVEGTSNPNLYWYRQAAGRGLQLLFYSVGIGQISSEVPQNLSASRPQDRQFILSSKKLLLSDSGFYLCAWSGATRNYGYTFGSGTRLTVV.

The genes are TRBV27 and TRBJ2-3, with a tentative D call TRBD1 (6 bases). Trimming removed 0 bases from V and 1 base from J, with 8 bases in between. Germline loops: CDR1 MNHEY, CDR2 SMNVEV (reference sequence). CDR3 length equals 15 residues. CDR3 bases: TGTGCCAGCAGTTTATCGTCAGGGGGCACAGATACGCAGTATTTT. It is translated as CASSLSSGGTDTQYF.

Notes on this clone: Its ends do not fully match the called genes, so a read error is possible. The gene calls are TRBV5-1 and TRBJ2-4, with TRBD2 identical over 7 bases. Germline values: CDR1 SGHRS, CDR2 YFSETQ. CDR3 length: 16 residues. CDR3 DNA sequence: TGCGCCAGCAGCTTGGAGGGAGGGAGGGCCAAAAACAGTCAGTACTTC. The encoded protein is CASSLEGGRAKNSQYF.

The chain employs TRBV19 and TRBJ2-7, with a weak D call TRBD1 (6 bases). CDR3 length equals 13 residues. Trimming shortened V by 5 bases and J by 7 bases, and 15 bases separated the two germline ends. Germline CDR1 reads LNHDA; CDR2 reads SQIVND (reference sequence). The CDR3, as DNA: TGTGCCAGTAGTCCACAGGGTGGGTGGGAGCAGTACTTC. Protein product: CASSPQGGWEQYF. Full variable domain (remainder filled in from reference TRBV19 and TRBJ2-7): DGGITQSPKYLFRKEGQNVTLSCEQNLNHDAMYWYRQDPGQGLRLIYYSQIVNDFQKGDIAEGYSVSREKKESFPLTVTSAQKNPTAFYLCASSPQGGWEQYFGPGTRLTVT.

J is TRBJ2-1 and V is TRBV29-1; 9 nucleotides agree with TRBD2. Germline V gives CDR1 SQVTM, CDR2 ANQGSEA. This CDR3 is built from 15 residues. V gave up 4 bases and J gave up 7 bases; unmatched junction bases: 11. The CDR3 loop reads CSVGLGGGGWNEQFF. DNA for the CDR3: TGCAGCGTTGGTCTAGGCGGGGGGGGGTGGAATGAGCAGTTCTTC.

This chain links TRBV4-3 with TRBJ1-2; D may be TRBD1 (6 bases). CDR1 is LGHNA, CDR2 YSLEER, per germline. This CDR3 has 15 residues. Trimming stripped 0 bases from V and 7 bases from J, with 15 bases between. Written as DNA, the CDR3 is TGCGCCAGCAGCCAAGACGGGGGGGGCGGGCTTGGCTACACCTTC. Translation: CASSQDGGGGLGYTF.

The genes are TRBV25-1 and TRBJ1-2; D remains unclear. The CDR3 loop spans 16 amino acids. Trimming left V 3 bases short and J 0 bases short, with 14 bases between. The germline V gene has CDR1 MGHDK and CDR2 SYGVNS. The DNA of the CDR3 is TGTGCCAGCAGTGACTTAGGAAACAGCCCTAACTATGGCTACACCTTC. It yields the protein CASSDLGNSPNYGYTF.

The chain joins TRBV30 to TRBJ2-5, with D unresolved. Trimming shortened V by 0 bases and J by 4 bases, and 6 bases separated the two germline ends. The CDR3 extends over 12 amino acids. Looked up from germline, CDR1 is GTSNPN and CDR2 is SVGIG (reference sequence). CDR3 residues: CAWSVTGETQYF. DNA for the CDR3: TGTGCCTGGAGTGTAACCGGAGAGACCCAGTACTTC.